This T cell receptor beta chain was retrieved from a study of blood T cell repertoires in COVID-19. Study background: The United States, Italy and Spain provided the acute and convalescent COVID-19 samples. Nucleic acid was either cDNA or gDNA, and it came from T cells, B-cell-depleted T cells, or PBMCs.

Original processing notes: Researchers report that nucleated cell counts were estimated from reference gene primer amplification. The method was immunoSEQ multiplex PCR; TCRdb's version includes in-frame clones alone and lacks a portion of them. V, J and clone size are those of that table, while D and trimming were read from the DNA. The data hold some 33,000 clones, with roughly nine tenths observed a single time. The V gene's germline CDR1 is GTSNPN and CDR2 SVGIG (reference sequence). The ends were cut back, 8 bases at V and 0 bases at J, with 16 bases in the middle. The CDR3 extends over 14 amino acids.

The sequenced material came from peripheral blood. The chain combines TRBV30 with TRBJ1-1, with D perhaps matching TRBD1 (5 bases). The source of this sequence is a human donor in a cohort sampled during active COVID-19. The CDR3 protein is CAADRAGVNTEAFF. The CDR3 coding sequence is TGTGCCGCAGATCGAGCGGGGGTGAACACTGAAGCTTTCTTT.